A single sample is the source of the 19 T cell receptor beta chains below, sequenced in a study of T cell repertoires in cytomegalovirus infection. TCRdb analysed the reads with MiXCR anew, one entry per CDR3 protein. The profile shows about 700,000 distinct CDR3 sequences, 30% to 35% of them singletons. No antigen has been assigned to these receptors. The sequencing used cultured PBMCs, collected from culture after CMV antigen stimulation. The receptors were gathered from a human donor in good health (CMV status not recorded). Some clones in this sample may be carry-over from other donors' samples.

This rearrangement joins TRBV11-1 to TRBJ2-3; possibly TRBD1 for D (6 bases). Between the trimmed V and J ends, which lost 5 bases and 5 bases, there was a span of 20 bases. The CDR3 covers 16 residues. Germline V gene data show CDR1 as SGHAT and CDR2 as FQDESV (reference sequence). CDR3 bases: TGTGCCAGCAGCCCATGGGTACAGGGCCCGGGAGATACGCAGTATTTT. It codes for CASSPWVQGPGDTQYF.

This clonotype was found a few times. The chain recombines TRBV7-6 with TRBJ2-7; D might be TRBD2 (5 bases). V lost 4 bases to trimming and J lost 6 bases, with 16 bases between them. Germline lookup yields CDR1 SGHVS and CDR2 FNYEAQ. CDR3 length equals 14 residues. CDR3 region: CASSSRELDLEQYF. CDR3 sequence (DNA): TGTGCCAGCAGCTCCCGAGAACTAGACCTCGAGCAGTACTTC.

J is TRBJ2-1 and V is TRBV4-1, with no clear D. The CDR3 covers 12 residues. V gave up 1 base and J gave up 9 bases, with 7 bases separating them. In germline, CDR1 is MGHRA, CDR2 YSYEKL. CDR3 sequence reads: CASSQVGGEQFF. The CDR3 nucleotides are TGCGCCAGCAGCCAAGTAGGTGGTGAGCAGTTCTTC.

The chain has TRBV20-1 and TRBJ1-2; TRBD1 matches at 8 bases. The CDR3 runs to 12 residues. Germline lookup yields CDR1 DFQATT and CDR2 SNEGSKA (reference sequence). The V segment lost 6 bases and the J segment 8 bases; nucleotides outside the gene matches: 8. CDR3: CSALQGDWGYTF. The CDR3 nucleotides read TGCAGTGCCCTACAGGGGGACTGGGGCTACACCTTC.

This clonotype was picked up many times. The chain combines TRBV7-9 with TRBJ2-6; 8 bases align to TRBD1. After removal of 4 bases from V and 1 base from J, the junction contained 9 bases not matched to a gene. CDR3 length: 18 residues. From germline, CDR1 is SEHNR and CDR2 FQNEAQ (reference sequence). The CDR3 here is CASSYYRGRKSGANVLTF. The CDR3 nucleotides read TGTGCCAGCAGCTACTACAGGGGGAGGAAGTCTGGGGCCAACGTCCTGACTTTC.

The chain uses TRBV20-1 and TRBJ1-5; D is uncertain. The CDR3 has 13 residues. The V end was cut by 0 bases, the J end by 4 bases, with 7 bases between. Per the germline V gene, CDR1 is DFQATT and CDR2 is SNEGSKA (reference sequence). CDR3 coding DNA: TGCAGTGCTAGAGAAAGGTCGAATCAGCCCCAGCATTTT. Protein product: CSARERSNQPQHF.

V and J are TRBV5-4 and TRBJ2-3; D remains unclear. The CDR3 contains 14 residues. Germline V gene sequence: CDR1 SGHNT, CDR2 YYREEE (reference sequence). Trimming left V 4 bases short and J 1 base short, with 10 bases between. The CDR3: CASSPPSRTDTQYF. The DNA of the CDR3 is TGTGCCAGCAGCCCCCCTTCCCGCACAGATACGCAGTATTTT.

This CDR3 reads CSATRLQGWTEAFF. The CDR3, as DNA: TGCAGTGCCACCAGACTACAGGGATGGACTGAAGCTTTCTTT. J is TRBJ1-1 and V is TRBV20-1; D might be TRBD1 (6 bases). The ends were cut back, 6 bases at V and 5 bases at J, with 19 bases in the middle. There are 14 residues in the CDR3. CDR1 is DFQATT, CDR2 SNEGSKA, per germline (reference sequence).

In its sample, this clonotype was seen many times. The gene calls are TRBV7-2 and TRBJ2-7; D remains unclear. V gave up 1 base and J gave up 0 bases, with 10 bases separating them. This CDR3 spans 15 amino acids. Germline assignment: CDR1 SGHTA and CDR2 FQGNSA. CDR3 bases: TGTGCCAGCAGCTTAGAGGACGGCAGCTCCTACGAGCAGTACGTC. Amino acids: CASSLEDGSSYEQYV.

CDR3 coding DNA: TGCGCCAGCAGTCAAAGCGGGACAGGGGGAGAATGTAATTCACCCCTCCACTTT. It specifies CASSQSGTGGECNSPLHF. The chain links TRBV23-1 to TRBJ1-6; 11 positions agree with TRBD1. TRBV23-1 is flagged as an ORF with uncertain function. CDR3 length: 18 amino acids. The J segment lost 6 bases and the V segment lost 2 bases, leaving 9 bases of the junction unmatched.

CDR3: CASSLHHSGNTIYF. The CDR3 DNA follows: TGTGCCAGCAGCCTACATCACTCTGGAAACACCATATATTTT. This chain uses TRBV6-6 with TRBJ1-3, with D uncertain. Germline CDR1 is MNHNY and CDR2 is SVGAGI (reference sequence). V lost 6 bases, J lost 0 bases, and 9 bases lay in between. The CDR3 totals 14 residues.

The chain uses TRBV19 and TRBJ1-5; 11 positions match TRBD1. This CDR3 is built from 15 residues. CDR1 is LNHDA and CDR2 is SQIVND in the germline V gene (reference sequence). V dropped 9 bases and J dropped 7; count of bases not matched to a gene: 11. Here the CDR3 DNA reads TGTGCCAGCAGACGGGACAGGGGGATCGGGCAGCCCCAGCATTTT. Its protein product is CASRRDRGIGQPQHF.

The J gene is TRBJ2-5, the V gene TRBV11-2; tentative D call: TRBD1 (7 bases). Trimming removed 5 bases at V and 4 bases at J, with 17 bases between. This CDR3 has 15 amino acids. Germline assignment: CDR1 SGHAT and CDR2 FQNNGV. The CDR3 DNA sequence: TGTGCCAGCAGCCTTCACTCAGGGGGGCCAGAGACCCAGTACTTC. Protein: CASSLHSGGPETQYF.

This clonotype occurred a few times. V is TRBV7-4 and J is TRBJ2-5; D could derive from TRBD1 or TRBD2 (5 bases each). CDR1 is SGHVT, CDR2 SQSDAQ, per germline. Trimming pared 5 bases from V and 1 base from J, leaving 20 bases between. The CDR3 runs to 17 residues. For the CDR3, the DNA is TGTGCCAGCAGCATTGGGACCTGGACGGTACGCCAAGAGACCCAGTACTTC. Translated: CASSIGTWTVRQETQYF.

The genes are TRBV5-3 and TRBJ2-1; 13 bases fit TRBD2. TRBV5-3 is classed as an ORF, of uncertain function. The CDR3 covers 17 residues. J was trimmed by 9 bases and V by 8 bases; bases with no gene match: 17. CDR3 loop: CASSPRLAGGSTGEQFF. CDR3 nucleotides: TGTGCCAGCAGCCCCCGACTAGCGGGAGGCTCTACCGGTGAGCAGTTCTTC.

This clonotype was counted only a few times. The chain is built from TRBV7-8 and TRBJ1-5, with D possibly matching TRBD1 (6 bases). CDR1 is SGHVS and CDR2 is FQNEAQ in the germline V gene. The CDR3 extends over 15 amino acids. Trimming stripped 1 base from V and 6 bases from J, with 13 bases between. Here the CDR3 reads CASSLGRGGGQPQHF. The CDR3 DNA is TGTGCCAGCAGCTTAGGGAGGGGGGGTGGTCAGCCCCAGCATTTT.

The V call is TRBV19, the J call TRBJ1-3; no reliable D call. The V gene lost 8 bases and the J gene lost 0 bases, with 8 bases spanning the gap. Germline CDR1 and CDR2: LNHDA and SQIVND (reference sequence). CDR3 length: 13 amino acids. The CDR3 spells CASRRLSGNTIYF. CDR3 DNA: TGTGCCAGTCGCCGACTCTCTGGAAACACCATATATTTT.

Here the CDR3 reads CASSLAASSGANVLTF. The CDR3 DNA is TGTGCCAGCAGCTTAGCGGCTAGCTCTGGGGCCAACGTCCTGACTTTC. V usage is TRBV7-6 and J usage is TRBJ2-6; D remains ambiguous. CDR3 length: 16 residues. V was trimmed by 0 bases and J by 0 bases, leaving 6 bases between them. The germline gives CDR1 SGHVS, CDR2 FNYEAQ.

This clonotype was observed a few times. J is TRBJ2-1 and V is TRBV6-6; TRBD1 or TRBD2 may be the D gene (6 bases each). There are 13 residues in the CDR3. From germline, CDR1 is MNHNY and CDR2 SVGAGI (reference sequence). The V gene lost 11 bases and the J gene lost 9 bases, with 20 bases spanning the gap. The CDR3 DNA reads TGTGCCGCCCAGGGGAGGCGGGAAGGTGAGCAGTTCTTC. It encodes CAAQGRREGEQFF.